These 20 T cell receptor beta chains originate from one sample sequenced in a study of T cells after posttransplantation cyclophosphamide. Cells defined as naive were viable CD3+CD4+ or CD3+CD8+ and CCR7+CD45RA+CD45RO-CD95-CD27+CD28+. Produced via immunoSEQ multiplex PCR; TCRdb's table is partial and in-frame only. The sample lists about 30,000 clones, more than 85% seen once, with approximately 0.1% in the top ten. The sequencing sample was made of naive CD4+ T cells sorted from blood. Every receptor here comes from a man younger than 40 in good health and a related stem cell transplant donor.

Only a few counts were recorded for this clone. The CDR3: CASSSRTKGTEAFF. CDR3 nucleotide sequence: TGTGCCAGCAGCTCACGGACCAAGGGGACTGAAGCTTTCTTT. The V and J genes are TRBV5-6 and TRBJ1-1; tentative D call: TRBD1 (5 bases). CDR1 is SGHDT and CDR2 is YYEEEE in the germline V gene. Deletions cut 3 bases from V and 5 bases from J, with 14 bases between. The CDR3 length is 14 residues.

This clone was counted between two and nine times. The CDR3 sequence is CASSLETGAGNTIYF. The CDR3 DNA is TGCGCCAGCAGCTTGGAGACAGGGGCTGGAAACACCATATATTTT. V and J are TRBV5-1 and TRBJ1-3, with TRBD1 matching 8 bases. Germline lookup yields CDR1 SGHRS and CDR2 YFSETQ. The J segment lost 2 bases and the V segment lost 0 bases, leaving 1 base of the junction unmatched. This CDR3 has 15 residues.

The genes are TRBV20-1 and TRBJ1-2, with D unresolved. This CDR3 contains 10 residues. Germline V gene data show CDR1 as DFQATT and CDR2 as SNEGSKA (reference sequence). Trimming removed 4 bases at V and 6 bases at J, with 6 bases between. DNA of the CDR3: TGCAGTGCTACGGTGGATGGCTACACCTTC. This encodes CSATVDGYTF.

The V gene is TRBV7-3, the J gene TRBJ2-3; D not resolved. The CDR3 consists of 15 residues. Trimming removed 5 bases from V and 7 bases from J, with 19 bases in between. Germline assignment: CDR1 SGHTA and CDR2 FQGTGA. The CDR3 loop reads CASSPHSRARNTQYF. DNA of the CDR3: TGTGCCAGCAGCCCCCATAGCCGTGCCCGAAATACGCAGTATTTT.

A remark on this clone: The junction differs from germline at one of its ends, possibly a read error. The chain is built from TRBV4-2 and TRBJ1-1, with TRBD1 identical over 7 bases. CDR3 length: 14 amino acids. Germline V gives CDR1 LGHNA, CDR2 YNFKEQ. CDR3 coding DNA: TGTGCCAGCAGCCAAAATTGGGGAGACAGGGAAGCCTCCTTT. Residues: CASSQNWGDREASF.

The CDR3 nucleotides are TGCGCCAGCAGCTGGGAAGGACTAGCGGGGGCTGGCGAGCAGTACTTC. It translates to CASSWEGLAGAGEQYF. The rearrangement uses TRBV5-1 and TRBJ2-7; TRBD2 matches 13 bases. CDR1 SGHRS and CDR2 YFSETQ come from the germline V gene. The CDR3 spans 16 residues. The V segment lost 3 bases and the J segment 6 bases; nucleotides outside the gene matches: 9.

The chain uses TRBV29-1 and TRBJ2-4, with D perhaps TRBD2 (5 bases). Trimming cost V 7 bases and J 0 bases, with 7 bases left between them. This CDR3 spans 12 amino acids. From germline, CDR1 is SQVTM and CDR2 ANQGSEA. The CDR3 sequence: CSAGLAKNIQYF. In nucleotides, the CDR3 is TGCAGCGCCGGACTAGCCAAAAACATTCAGTACTTC.

The CDR3: CASSTMTANNEKLFF. Written as DNA, the CDR3 is TGTGCCAGTAGTACAATGACAGCCAACAATGAAAAACTGTTTTTT. This rearrangement joins TRBV19 to TRBJ1-4, with D possibly matching TRBD1 (5 bases). This CDR3 region has 15 residues. Germline V CDR1 and CDR2: LNHDA, SQIVND (reference sequence). Trimming took off 4 bases at V and 5 bases at J, with 14 bases between the two ends.

This sequence joins TRBV9 and TRBJ2-7, with 7 bases matching TRBD2. From germline, CDR1 is SGDLS and CDR2 YYNGEE. With V trimmed by 0 bases and J by 2 bases, 2 bases remained unmatched. The CDR3 is 14 residues long. CDR3 loop: CASSVGAGAYEQYF. The CDR3 DNA is TGTGCCAGCAGCGTAGGGGCGGGGGCCTACGAGCAGTACTTC.

The gene calls are TRBV7-2 and TRBJ2-1, with TRBD1 identical over 9 bases. J gave up 0 bases and V 3 bases, and 3 bases lay outside the gene matches. The CDR3 is made up of 16 amino acids. Germline V gene lookup returns CDR1 SGHTA and CDR2 FQGNSA. CDR3 in amino acids: CASSLKGQGSYNEQFF. In DNA form, the CDR3 reads TGTGCCAGCAGCTTGAAGGGACAGGGCTCCTACAATGAGCAGTTCTTC. The entire variable domain, with the rest obtained from reference TRBV7-2 and TRBJ2-1, is as follows: GAGVSQSPSNKVTEKGKDVELRCDPISGHTALYWYRQSLGQGLEFLIYFQGNSAPDKSGLPSDRFSAERTGGSVSTLTIQRTQQEDSAVYLCASSLKGQGSYNEQFFGPGTRLTVL.

The chain uses TRBV9 and TRBJ2-2; D gene unclear. V shed 4 bases and J shed 6 bases, with 10 bases lying between them. The CDR3 is 13 amino acids. Germline CDR1 reads SGDLS; CDR2 reads YYNGEE. CDR3 loop: CASSLLEAGELFF. CDR3 bases: TGTGCCAGCAGCCTTCTAGAAGCCGGGGAGCTGTTTTTT. The full variable domain, its missing parts supplied by reference TRBV9 and TRBJ2-2, is DSGVTQTPKHLITATGQRVTLRCSPRSGDLSVYWYQQSLDQGLQFLIQYYNGEERAKGNILERFSAQQFPDLHSELNLSSLELGDSALYFCASSLLEAGELFFGEGSRLTVL.

J is TRBJ2-1 and V is TRBV7-2, with D perhaps matching TRBD2 (5 bases). Deletions cut 4 bases from V and 8 bases from J, with 12 bases between. In germline, CDR1 is SGHTA, CDR2 FQGNSA. The CDR3 covers 13 residues. Here the CDR3 reads CASSSRTVDEQFF. The CDR3 DNA reads as TGTGCCAGCAGCTCCCGGACTGTAGATGAGCAGTTCTTC. The whole variable domain, filled in from reference TRBV7-2 and TRBJ2-1, reads GAGVSQSPSNKVTEKGKDVELRCDPISGHTALYWYRQSLGQGLEFLIYFQGNSAPDKSGLPSDRFSAERTGGSVSTLTIQRTQQEDSAVYLCASSSRTVDEQFFGPGTRLTVL.

This clone was found once. The gene calls are TRBV27 and TRBJ1-6; D might be TRBD1 (6 bases). The CDR3 totals 14 residues. The V and J ends lost 11 bases and 0 bases respectively, with 11 bases between them. Per the germline V gene, CDR1 is MNHEY and CDR2 is SMNVEV (reference sequence). CDR3: CAAQGHSYNSPLHF. The CDR3 bases are TGTGCCGCCCAGGGGCACTCCTATAATTCACCCCTCCACTTT.

J is TRBJ2-3 and V is TRBV5-4; 13 nucleotides align to TRBD2. Germline V gene data show CDR1 as SGHNT and CDR2 as YYREEE (reference sequence). The V gene end was trimmed by 4 bases and the J gene end by 2 bases; junction bases not matched to a gene: 4. The CDR3 is made up of 16 amino acids. In DNA, the CDR3 is TGTGCCAGCAGCCGACTAGCGGGGGGCAACACAGATACGCAGTATTTT. Its translation is CASSRLAGGNTDTQYF.

The table lists this clone with a count of one. This chain connects TRBV2 to TRBJ1-2; the D gene is possibly TRBD1 (5 bases). The V end was cut by 6 bases, the J end by 3 bases, with 14 bases between. The CDR3 totals 14 residues. Germline-derived CDR1 and CDR2 are SNHLY and FYNNEI. The CDR3 region has the DNA TGTGCCAGCAGGACGGGAGGGGTTTACTATGGCTACACCTTC. Residues: CASRTGGVYYGYTF. Based on the CDR3 plus reference TRBV2 and TRBJ1-2, the full variable domain is EPEVTQTPSHQVTQMGQEVILRCVPISNHLYFYWYRQILGQKVEFLVSFYNNEISEKSEIFDDQFSVERPDGSNFTLKIRSTKLEDSAMYFCASRTGGVYYGYTFGSGTRLTVV.

The J gene is TRBJ1-6, the V gene TRBV5-4; D gene unclear. Between the trimmed V and J ends, which lost 4 bases and 5 bases, there was a span of 13 bases. This CDR3 is built from 15 residues. The germline CDR1 and CDR2 sequences are SGHNT and YYREEE (reference sequence). The CDR3 loop is CASSQDPGNNSPLHF. In nucleotides, the CDR3 is TGTGCCAGCAGCCAGGACCCGGGAAATAATTCACCCCTCCACTTT.

This rearrangement joins TRBV10-2 to TRBJ2-5; no definite D call. The CDR3 totals 15 residues. The ends were cut back, 3 bases at V and 1 base at J, with 12 bases in the middle. Germline-derived CDR1 and CDR2 are WSHSY and SAAADI. CDR3 nucleotides: TGCGCCAGCAGTGACTATCCCCCCTCCCAAGAGACCCAGTACTTC. Its translation: CASSDYPPSQETQYF.

J is TRBJ2-1 and V is TRBV18, with D unclear. The germline V and J ends were trimmed by 3 bases and 3 bases, with 6 bases remaining between them. This CDR3 contains 13 residues. The germline V gene encodes CDR1 KGHSH and CDR2 LQKENI. The CDR3: CASSPLNYNEQFF. In DNA form, the CDR3 reads TGTGCCAGCTCACCCTTAAACTACAATGAGCAGTTCTTC.

This clone is a singleton in its sample. The chain has TRBV10-1 and TRBJ1-6; TRBD1 agrees at 7 bases. The V segment lost 4 bases and the J segment 7 bases; nucleotides outside the gene matches: 1. The CDR3 has 13 amino acids. Germline lookup yields CDR1 WNHNN and CDR2 SYGVQD (reference sequence). The CDR3 here is CASSGQGNSPLHF. The CDR3 DNA follows: TGCGCCAGCAGTGGACAGGGAAATTCACCCCTCCACTTT.

The chain uses TRBV6-6 and TRBJ1-4, with 7 bases identical to TRBD1. Germline V gene data show CDR1 as MNHNY and CDR2 as SVGAGI (reference sequence). The junction had 6 bases not matched to a gene; V was cut back by 0 bases and J by 8 bases. The CDR3 totals 15 residues. CDR3 bases: TGTGCCAGCAGTTACTCAAAGGGGGCGATGGAAAAACTGTTTTTT. Its protein product is CASSYSKGAMEKLFF.